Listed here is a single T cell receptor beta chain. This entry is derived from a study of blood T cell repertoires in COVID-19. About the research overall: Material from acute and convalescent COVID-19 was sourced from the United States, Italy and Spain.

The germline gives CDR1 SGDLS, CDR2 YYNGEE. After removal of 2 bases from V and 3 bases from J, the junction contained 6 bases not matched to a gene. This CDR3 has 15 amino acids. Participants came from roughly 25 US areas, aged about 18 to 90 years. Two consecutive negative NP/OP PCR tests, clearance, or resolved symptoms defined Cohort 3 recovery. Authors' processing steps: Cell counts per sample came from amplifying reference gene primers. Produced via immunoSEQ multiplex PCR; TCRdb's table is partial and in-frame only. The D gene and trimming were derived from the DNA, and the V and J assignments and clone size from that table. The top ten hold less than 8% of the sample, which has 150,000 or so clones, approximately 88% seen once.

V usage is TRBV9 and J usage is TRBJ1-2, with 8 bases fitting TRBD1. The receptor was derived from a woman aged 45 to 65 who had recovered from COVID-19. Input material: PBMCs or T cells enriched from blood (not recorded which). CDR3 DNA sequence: TGTGCCAGCAGCGTGGGACTGACAGGGGACTATGGCTACACCTTC. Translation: CASSVGLTGDYGYTF.